These 15 T cell receptor beta chains were all obtained from the same sample, sequenced in a study of T cell repertoires in ileal Crohn's disease. Time point specified: proximal margin of the surgical specimen (macroscopically non-inflamed). Data came from immunoSEQ multiplex PCR; TCRdb stores just in-frame clones and leaves some out. The sample lists about 7,600 clones; about 67% were seen once. Specimen: ileal tissue. These receptors were obtained from an adult with Crohn's disease.

This clone was observed a handful of times. This chain uses TRBV10-3 with TRBJ2-2; D perhaps matches TRBD2 (6 bases). This CDR3 has 17 residues. Between the trimmed V and J ends, which lost 1 base and 0 bases, there was a span of 12 bases. Looked up from germline, CDR1 is ENHRY and CDR2 is SYGVKD. The CDR3 loop is CAISELAAGANTGELFF. In nucleotides, the CDR3 is TGTGCCATCAGTGAGTTAGCGGCAGGAGCGAACACCGGGGAGCTGTTTTTT.

V is TRBV5-1 and J is TRBJ2-1, with D perhaps matching TRBD1 or TRBD2 (5 bases each). The germline V gene encodes CDR1 SGHRS and CDR2 YFSETQ. Trimming took off 2 bases at V and 9 bases at J, with 12 bases between the two ends. The CDR3 covers 13 residues. CDR3 sequence: CASSFFAGGEQFF. CDR3 nucleotide sequence: TGCGCCAGCAGCTTCTTTGCTGGGGGTGAGCAGTTCTTC.

The genes are TRBV5-4 and TRBJ2-2, with 9 bases that match TRBD1. Losses at the gene ends were 4 bases for V and 9 bases for J; bases not matched to a gene: 7. This CDR3 is 14 amino acids long. Germline V gene data show CDR1 as SGHNT and CDR2 as YYREEE (reference sequence). The CDR3 spells CASSPDRGRWELFF. The CDR3 nucleotides read TGTGCCAGCAGCCCGGACAGGGGCCGATGGGAGCTGTTTTTT.

The chain recombines TRBV5-4 with TRBJ1-1; D is possibly TRBD1 (5 bases). The CDR3 sequence is 15 residues long. The V gene lost 4 bases and the J gene lost 4 bases, with 17 bases spanning the gap. CDR1 and CDR2 from the germline V gene are SGHNT and YYREEE (reference sequence). The CDR3, as DNA: TGTGCCAGCAGCCCCGCGAGGGGCGCGGGCACTGAAGCTTTCTTT. It translates to CASSPARGAGTEAFF.

The chain joins TRBV11-2 to TRBJ1-1; D is perhaps TRBD1 (6 bases). V shed 5 bases and J shed 5 bases, with 12 bases lying between them. The CDR3 is 13 residues long. Germline CDR1 SGHAT, CDR2 FQNNGV. CDR3: CASSIRGSTEAFF. The CDR3 bases are TGTGCCAGCAGCATAAGGGGGTCAACTGAAGCTTTCTTT.

This chain connects TRBV11-2 to TRBJ2-1; D remains ambiguous. Trimming shortened V by 5 bases and J by 8 bases, and 22 bases separated the two germline ends. Per germline, CDR1 SGHAT and CDR2 FQNNGV. This CDR3 spans 16 amino acids. This chain's CDR3 is CASSPRHSVKGDEQFF. In DNA, the CDR3 is TGTGCCAGCAGCCCCCGACACTCCGTGAAGGGTGATGAGCAGTTCTTC.

The rearrangement joins TRBV5-1 to TRBJ2-5; 16 nucleotides agree with TRBD2. Germline lookup yields CDR1 SGHRS and CDR2 YFSETQ. V shed 3 bases and J 4 bases; nucleotides not matched to a gene: 6. The length of the CDR3 is 17 residues. CDR3 DNA: TGCGCCAGCAGCTCGGGACTAGCGGGAGGGCCGAGAGAGACCCAGTACTTC. Its translation is CASSSGLAGGPRETQYF.

This clone was picked up a small number of times. The V and J genes are TRBV27 and TRBJ1-5; 11 bases align to TRBD1. The CDR3 extends over 16 amino acids. V was clipped by 5 bases and J by 6 bases; unmatched bases: 9. CDR1 and CDR2 from the germline V gene are MNHEY and SMNVEV (reference sequence). The CDR3, as DNA: TGTGCCAGCAGTGCCCTCGGACAGGGGGCTGCTCAGCCCCAGCATTTT. This encodes CASSALGQGAAQPQHF.

A word on this clone: The sample has other DNA sequences that encode this CDR3 too. The chain combines TRBV7-2 with TRBJ2-5; no firm D call. Between the trimmed V and J ends, which lost 2 bases and 5 bases, there was a span of 6 bases. CDR3 length: 12 residues. Germline-derived CDR1 and CDR2 are SGHTA and FQGNSA. CDR3 bases: TGTGCCAGCAGCTTATCGCGTGAGACCCAGTACTTC. Its translation is CASSLSRETQYF.

V gene TRBV18 combines with J gene TRBJ2-3; D perhaps matches TRBD2 (5 bases). Germline CDR1 and CDR2: KGHSH and LQKENI. This CDR3 contains 17 residues. V lost 6 bases, J lost 1 base, and 20 bases lay in between. This CDR3 reads CASSEEEEVWGTDTQYF. The DNA for the CDR3 is TGTGCCAGCTCGGAGGAGGAGGAAGTGTGGGGCACAGATACGCAGTATTTT.

V is TRBV11-3 and J is TRBJ2-1; TRBD2 matches at 8 bases. With 5 bases clipped from V and 0 bases from J, the junction kept 3 bases outside the gene matches. CDR3 length: 15 residues. CDR1 is SGHNT and CDR2 is YENEEA in the germline V gene. CDR3 DNA: TGTGCCAGCAGCCATCGGGAGGGCTCCTACAATGAGCAGTTCTTC. Encoded protein: CASSHREGSYNEQFF.

The J gene is TRBJ2-7, the V gene TRBV7-3; 10 positions match TRBD2. CDR1 is SGHTA and CDR2 is FQGTGA in the germline V gene. With 5 bases clipped from V and 2 bases from J, the junction kept 3 bases outside the gene matches. This CDR3 is built from 14 residues. Here the CDR3 DNA reads TGTGCCAGCAGCCTAGCGGGAGCCCCCTACGAGCAGTACTTC. Translation gives CASSLAGAPYEQYF.

This chain joins TRBV5-1 and TRBJ2-3; TRBD1 matches 7 bases. Unmatched junction bases numbered 3, after V lost 4 bases and J lost 4 bases. Germline values: CDR1 SGHRS, CDR2 YFSETQ. The CDR3 is 13 amino acids. Here the CDR3 reads CASSNDRADTQYF. In DNA form, the CDR3 reads TGCGCCAGCAGCAACGACAGGGCAGATACGCAGTATTTT. The full variable domain, rest sourced from reference TRBV5-1 and TRBJ2-3, is KAGVTQTPRYLIKTRGQQVTLSCSPISGHRSVSWYQQTPGQGLQFLFEYFSETQRNKGNFPGRFSGRQFSNSRSEMNVSTLELGDSALYLCASSNDRADTQYFGPGTRLTVL.

The chain is built from TRBV5-5 and TRBJ2-7, with D unresolved. The germline gives CDR1 SGHKS, CDR2 YYEKEE (reference sequence). V was clipped by 0 bases and J by 5 bases, with 12 bases between them. This CDR3 spans 14 amino acids. CDR3 residues: CASSLEWGSDEQYF. DNA of the CDR3: TGTGCCAGCAGCTTGGAGTGGGGTTCCGACGAGCAGTACTTC.

The chain joins TRBV28 to TRBJ2-5; 12 bases line up with TRBD2. CDR1 and CDR2 (germline): MDHEN, SYDVKM. With V trimmed by 6 bases and J by 4 bases, 21 bases remained unmatched. CDR3 length: 20 amino acids. The CDR3 coding sequence is TGTGCCAGCAGCTCCTCGCGCGGGGCTAGCGGGAGGGCCGTGATAGAGACCCAGTACTTC. This encodes CASSSSRGASGRAVIETQYF. The complete variable domain, with remaining parts taken from reference TRBV28 and TRBJ2-5, reads DVKVTQSSRYLVKRTGEKVFLECVQDMDHENMFWYRQDPGLGLRLIYFSYDVKMKEKGDIPEGYSVSREKKERFSLILESASTNQTSMYLCASSSSRGASGRAVIETQYFGPGTRLLVL.